Below, 15 T cell receptor beta chains from the same sample are listed, as sequenced in a study of T-cell memory formation after mild COVID-19 (dated by TCRdb to about 2021). The library was obtained by 5' RACE. The sequencer was an Illumina NovaSeq 6000. TCRdb's own reprocessing of the public reads used fastp at Q25 and MiXCR and kept productive beta chains. Records with the same CDR3 protein are collapsed into one entry carrying the most frequent genes and DNA. The sample includes 450,000 to 650,000 distinct CDR3 sequences, with around 20% observed a single time. 12% of the sample comes from the top ten. The source material was PBMCs or a T cell subset sorted from them (not recorded which). The source of these receptors is an adult woman who had mild COVID-19 (a few samples of this study predate the infection). The sample titles of this study are shuffled in the database, so cell type and time point are left out; the donor was told from shared clones.

The chain uses TRBV12-3 or TRBV12-4 and TRBJ1-3; D not certain. The germline V and J ends were trimmed by 5 bases and 0 bases, with 14 bases remaining between them. The CDR3 consists of 16 residues. The DNA of the CDR3 is TGTGCCAGCAGTCCCCCCACAGCCAGCTCTGGAAACACCATATATTTT. This translates into CASSPPTASSGNTIYF.

Only a few counts were recorded for this clonotype. This chain links TRBV4-3 with TRBJ1-5; D gene uncertain. Deletions cut 0 bases from V and 1 base from J, with 7 bases between. The length of the CDR3 is 15 residues. The germline CDR1 and CDR2 sequences are LGHNA and YSLEER. Written as DNA, the CDR3 is TGCGCCAGCAGCCAAGACCGGGTGAGCAATCAGCCCCAGCATTTT. This translates into CASSQDRVSNQPQHF.

This clonotype was recorded at least ten times. V is TRBV20-1 and J is TRBJ1-2; TRBD1 matches at 7 bases. The V segment lost 0 bases and the J segment 5 bases; nucleotides outside the gene matches: 9. Looked up from germline, CDR1 is DFQATT and CDR2 is SNEGSKA (reference sequence). The CDR3 is made up of 15 amino acids. Here the CDR3 DNA reads TGCAGTGCTAGAGATATGGGACAGAGCCCGTATGGCTACACCTTC. Translating gives CSARDMGQSPYGYTF.

The chain joins TRBV7-3 to TRBJ2-1; 7 positions match TRBD2. The CDR3 has 14 amino acids. J lost 4 bases, V lost 3 bases, and 3 bases had no gene match. Germline assignment: CDR1 SGHTA and CDR2 FQGTGA. As DNA, the CDR3 is TGTGCCAGCAGCTTGCCGGGACTATACAATGAGCAGTTCTTC. Protein sequence: CASSLPGLYNEQFF. Full variable domain (rest looked up from reference TRBV7-3 and TRBJ2-1): GAGVSQTPSNKVTEKGKYVELRCDPISGHTALYWYRQSLGQGPEFLIYFQGTGAADDSGLPNDRFFAVRPEGSVSTLKIQRTERGDSAVYLCASSLPGLYNEQFFGPGTRLTVL.

The V gene is TRBV11-2, the J gene TRBJ1-1; weak D call: TRBD1 (5 bases). The CDR3 covers 17 residues. The germline V and J ends were trimmed by 7 bases and 0 bases, with 21 bases remaining between them. Germline assignment: CDR1 SGHAT and CDR2 FQNNGV. The CDR3 sequence is CASTPPRGGSMNTEAFF. The CDR3 DNA sequence: TGTGCCAGCACCCCCCCCCGGGGGGGATCCATGAACACTGAAGCTTTCTTT. Full variable domain (rest looked up from reference TRBV11-2 and TRBJ1-1): EAGVAQSPRYKIIEKRQSVAFWCNPISGHATLYWYQQILGQGPKLLIQFQNNGVVDDSQLPKDRFSAERLKGVDSTLKIQPAKLEDSAVYLCASTPPRGGSMNTEAFFGQGTRLTVV.

The chain couples TRBV7-9 to TRBJ2-1; D perhaps matches TRBD1 (5 bases). CDR1 SEHNR and CDR2 FQNEAQ come from the germline V gene (reference sequence). The CDR3 extends over 14 amino acids. The V gene lost 0 bases and the J gene lost 8 bases, with 11 bases spanning the gap. The CDR3 loop reads CASSLAARAYEQFF. In DNA form, the CDR3 reads TGTGCCAGCAGCTTAGCGGCCAGGGCGTATGAGCAGTTCTTC.

The chain couples TRBV7-3 to TRBJ2-7; D might be TRBD1 (6 bases). Germline V gives CDR1 SGHTA, CDR2 FQGTGA. V lost 5 bases to trimming and J lost 3 bases, with 17 bases between them. The CDR3 is 15 residues long. The CDR3 nucleotides read TGTGCCAGCAGCCCCCGCAGGGGCGGTATCTACGAGCAGTACTTC. Translation gives CASSPRRGGIYEQYF.

The V and J genes are TRBV11-3 and TRBJ1-1; 8 bases are shared with TRBD1. The CDR3 is 14 residues long. CDR1 and CDR2 from the germline V gene are SGHNT and YENEEA. V shed 4 bases and J 5 bases; nucleotides not matched to a gene: 6. Written as DNA, the CDR3 is TGTGCCAGCAGCTCCCACAGGGGGAGTACTGAAGCTTTCTTT. Encoded protein: CASSSHRGSTEAFF.

The V and J genes are TRBV29-1 and TRBJ2-7, with D possibly matching TRBD1 (6 bases). Trimming left V 1 base short and J 4 bases short, with 17 bases between. Looked up from germline, CDR1 is SQVTM and CDR2 is ANQGSEA. The CDR3 sequence is 15 residues long. The CDR3 nucleotides are TGCAGCGTTGAAGGTGGCCAGGGGCTAAGGTACGAGCAGTACTTC. This codes for CSVEGGQGLRYEQYF.

This clonotype was seen a handful of times. The chain recombines TRBV29-1 with TRBJ2-3; a weak D match, TRBD1 (6 bases). CDR1 and CDR2 (germline): SQVTM, ANQGSEA. The V end lost 0 bases, the J end lost 1 base, and 8 bases lay between the germline ends. The CDR3 has 14 residues. CDR3 in DNA: TGCAGCGTTGAAGAATCAGGGGGCACAGATACGCAGTATTTT. This gives the protein CSVEESGGTDTQYF.

J is TRBJ1-1 and V is TRBV12-3 or TRBV12-4; the match to TRBD1 covers 7 bases. J gave up 0 bases and V 3 bases, and 10 bases lay outside the gene matches. The CDR3 contains 17 residues. As DNA, the CDR3 is TGTGCCAGCAGTTTTGACGGGACAGTTGCCATGAACACTGAAGCTTTCTTT. Amino acids: CASSFDGTVAMNTEAFF.

V usage is TRBV19 and J usage is TRBJ1-5; D is unresolved. Germline loops: CDR1 LNHDA, CDR2 SQIVND (reference sequence). Trimming left V 3 bases short and J 7 bases short, with 7 bases between. The CDR3 has 12 amino acids. CDR3 amino acids: CASSISVQPQHF. CDR3 sequence (DNA): TGTGCCAGTAGTATCTCTGTCCAGCCCCAGCATTTT.

This clonotype was seen at least ten times. The rearrangement links TRBV24-1 to TRBJ2-5; D remains ambiguous. This CDR3 is 11 amino acids long. Looked up from germline, CDR1 is KGHDR and CDR2 is SFDVKD. Trimming shortened V by 3 bases and J by 4 bases, and 2 bases separated the two germline ends. CDR3 sequence: CATSDRETQYF. The CDR3 bases are TGTGCCACCAGTGATCGAGAGACCCAGTACTTC.

The CDR3 spells CASSFQGSHNEQFF. For the CDR3, the DNA is TGTGCCAGCAGCTTCCAGGGATCGCACAATGAGCAGTTCTTC. The V and J genes are TRBV7-9 and TRBJ2-1, with TRBD1 as a possible D gene (5 bases). Trimming shortened V by 3 bases and J by 5 bases, and 11 bases separated the two germline ends. Germline V gene sequence: CDR1 SEHNR, CDR2 FQNEAQ (reference sequence). CDR3 length: 14 residues. Full variable domain (rest looked up from reference TRBV7-9 and TRBJ2-1): DTGVSQNPRHKITKRGQNVTFRCDPISEHNRLYWYRQTLGQGPEFLTYFQNEAQLEKSRLLSDRFSAERPKGSFSTLEIQRTEQGDSAMYLCASSFQGSHNEQFFGPGTRLTVL.

This clonotype was seen a handful of times. CDR3 sequence: CASSWIPGLADQSSYNEQFF. CDR3 sequence (DNA): TGTGCCAGCAGCTGGATACCGGGACTAGCGGACCAAAGCTCCTACAATGAGCAGTTCTTC. V is TRBV7-6 and J is TRBJ2-1, with 11 bases aligning to TRBD2. The CDR3 sequence is 20 residues long. Germline V lookup: CDR1 SGHVS, CDR2 FNYEAQ. Unmatched junction bases numbered 14, after V lost 4 bases and J lost 0 bases.